This TCR beta chain was sequenced for a study of blood T cell repertoires in COVID-19. Study background: Researchers got acute and convalescent COVID-19 samples from the United States, Italy and Spain.

In the study's own analysis: The assay estimated nucleated cells by amplifying reference gene primers. Measured with immunoSEQ multiplex PCR; TCRdb has only the in-frame clones, and not every one. V, J and clone size are those of that table, while D and trimming were read from the DNA. Of about 130,000 clones in the sample, more than 80% are singletons; the top ten hold more than 3.5%. Germline-derived CDR1 and CDR2 are KGHDR and SFDVKD. This CDR3 is built from 17 residues. V gave up 1 base and J gave up 6 bases; unmatched junction bases: 11. This sequence originates from a human donor in a cohort sampled during active COVID-19. What was sequenced was peripheral blood. V is TRBV24-1 and J is TRBJ2-1; TRBD2 aligns across 7 bases. The DNA of the CDR3 is TGTGCCACCAGTGATTTAATGGGGGAGGGCCGGGGCAATGAGCAGTTCTTC. It yields the protein CATSDLMGEGRGNEQFF.